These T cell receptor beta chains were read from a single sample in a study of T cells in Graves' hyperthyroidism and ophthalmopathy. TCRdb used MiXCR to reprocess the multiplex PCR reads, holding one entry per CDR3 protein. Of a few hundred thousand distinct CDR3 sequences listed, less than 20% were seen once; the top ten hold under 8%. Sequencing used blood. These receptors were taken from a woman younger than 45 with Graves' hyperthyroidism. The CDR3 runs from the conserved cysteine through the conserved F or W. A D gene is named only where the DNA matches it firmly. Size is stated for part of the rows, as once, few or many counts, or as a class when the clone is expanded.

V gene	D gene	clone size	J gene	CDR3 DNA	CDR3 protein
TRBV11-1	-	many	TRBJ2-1	TGTGCCAGCAGTTGGGGGGACTACAATGAGCAGTTCTTC	CASSWGDYNEQFF
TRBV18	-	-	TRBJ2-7	TGTGCCAGCTCCATTTTACCCGTCAGACCCTACGAGCAGTACTTC	CASSILPVRPYEQYF
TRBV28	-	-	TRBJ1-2	TGTGCCAGCAGACGATACACGTCAGCTAACTATGGCTACACCTTC	CASRRYTSANYGYTF
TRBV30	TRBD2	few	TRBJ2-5	TGTGCCTGGACCAAGTGGGAGGGCCAAGAGACCCAGTACTTC	CAWTKWEGQETQYF
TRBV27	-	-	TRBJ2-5	TGTGCCAGCAGTTTCTCGCGGGACGGGGAGACCCAGTACTTC	CASSFSRDGETQYF
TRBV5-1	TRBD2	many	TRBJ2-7	TGCGCCAGCAGCTCCGGGACTAGCGGGGCGGAGCAGTACTTC	CASSSGTSGAEQYF
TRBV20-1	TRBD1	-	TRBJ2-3	TGCAGTTTCGGGACAGCTCGTGGCACAGATACGCAGTATTTT	CSFGTARGTDTQYF
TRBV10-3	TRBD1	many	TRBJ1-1	TGTGCCATCGCCGGGACAGGGGGAAATATGAACACTGAAGCTTTCTTT	CAIAGTGGNMNTEAFF
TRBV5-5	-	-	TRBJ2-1	TGTGCCAGCAGCTTGGTTTTCGGGACTCCCCGCCTTTACAATGAGCAGTTCTTC	CASSLVFGTPRLYNEQFF
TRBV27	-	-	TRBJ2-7	TGTGCCAGCACTTCTTCTCTCTACGAGCAGTACTTC	CASTSSLYEQYF
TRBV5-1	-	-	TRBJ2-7	TGCGCCAGCAGCACGAACCGATACGAGCAGTACTTC	CASSTNRYEQYF
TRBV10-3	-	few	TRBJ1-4	TGTGCCATCAGTGAGTCGAGGGATGCTAATGAAAAACTGTTTTTT	CAISESRDANEKLFF
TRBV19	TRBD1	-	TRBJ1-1	TGTGCCAGTAGTGCCCACAGGGGAACTGAAGCTTTCTTT	CASSAHRGTEAFF
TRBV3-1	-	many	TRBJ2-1	TGTGCCAGCAGCCAAGAGTGGGCCTATTTCGGTGAGCAGTTCTTC	CASSQEWAYFGEQFF
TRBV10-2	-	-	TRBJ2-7	TGCGCCAGCATTAACGGGCTCTCCTACGAGCAGTACTTC	CASINGLSYEQYF
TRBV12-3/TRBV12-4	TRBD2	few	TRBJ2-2	TGTGCCAGCAAACTCCCTAGCGGGGCCGGGGAGCTGTTTTTT	CASKLPSGAGELFF
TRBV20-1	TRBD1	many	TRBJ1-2	TGCAGTGCTAGGGGGGACAGCCCCGAATACAACTATGGCTACACCTTC	CSARGDSPEYNYGYTF
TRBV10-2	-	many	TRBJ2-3	TGCGCCACCTGGCAAGGTGGGAGCACAGATACGCAGTATTTT	CATWQGGSTDTQYF
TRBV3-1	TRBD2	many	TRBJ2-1	TGTGCCAGCAGGAACGACTGGGGGGGGTACAATGAGCAGTTCTTC	CASRNDWGGYNEQFF
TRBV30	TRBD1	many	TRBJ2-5	TGTGCCTGGAGTGTACAGGGGACCGAGACCCAGTACTTC	CAWSVQGTETQYF
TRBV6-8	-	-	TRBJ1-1	TGTGCCGGCAGTTATGAGGGGGAGAACACTGAAGCTTTCTTT	CAGSYEGENTEAFF
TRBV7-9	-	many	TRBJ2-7	TGTGCCAGCAGCTTACCCACTACCGAGCAGTACTTC	CASSLPTTEQYF
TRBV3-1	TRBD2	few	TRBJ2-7	TGTGCCAGCAGAGAAGCGGGAGCTGGCTACGAGCAGTACTTC	CASREAGAGYEQYF
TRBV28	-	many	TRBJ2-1	TGTGCCAGCAGTTCCCCACGTCCCGGGACACCCCCCAGAGGCAATGAGCAGTTCTTC	CASSSPRPGTPPRGNEQFF
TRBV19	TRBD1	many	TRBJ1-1	TGTGCCAGTAGCTCCGGGACAGGAGGGAGGAACACTGAAGCTTTCTTT	CASSSGTGGRNTEAFF